This is a list of T cell receptor beta chains from one sample in a study of blood T cell repertoires in COVID-19. Sequenced by immunoSEQ multiplex PCR; TCRdb stores in-frame clones only, minus some. The data contain around 200,000 clones, roughly 85% of them singletons. Input material: PBMCs or T cells enriched from blood (not recorded which). The receptors come from a woman between 35 and 50 years old with acute COVID-19. Both conserved end residues are part of each CDR3. D genes are given only for firm matches. Only some rows state a clone size, as once, few, many or a class for expanded clones.

size: .; J: TRBJ1-1; length: 11; D: .; V: TRBV6-6; DNA: TGTGCCAGCAGTGAGGGGAGGGAAGCTTTCTTT; CDR3: CASSEGREAFF
size: .; J: TRBJ1-5; length: 14; D: .; V: TRBV28; DNA: TGTGCCAGCAGTAACCCCAGGGGAAATCAGCCCCAGCATTTT; CDR3: CASSNPRGNQPQHF
size: once; J: TRBJ1-5; length: 14; D: .; V: TRBV2; DNA: TGTGCCAGCAGGAAAGGGGAGGGCAATCAGCCCCAGCATTTT; CDR3: CASRKGEGNQPQHF
size: .; J: TRBJ2-3; length: 15; D: .; V: TRBV5-1; DNA: TGCGCCAGCAGCTTACAGACAGCTAGCACAGATACGCAGTATTTT; CDR3: CASSLQTASTDTQYF
size: .; J: TRBJ2-3; length: 16; D: TRBD2; V: TRBV5-1; DNA: TGCGCCAGCAGCTTGCGAGCGGGGAGCTCCACAGATACGCAGTATTTT; CDR3: CASSLRAGSSTDTQYF
size: .; J: TRBJ2-2; length: 15; D: .; V: TRBV7-6; DNA: TGTGCCAGCAGCCAACTAGGGGGGGCCGCCGGGGAGCTGTTTTTT; CDR3: CASSQLGGAAGELFF
size: .; J: TRBJ2-5; length: 14; D: .; V: TRBV6-1; DNA: TGTGCCAGCAGTGACGGACTTGAATCAGAGACCCAGTACTTC; CDR3: CASSDGLESETQYF
size: .; J: TRBJ1-2; length: 16; D: .; V: TRBV9; DNA: TGTGCCAGCAGCGTTGAAACGGGACACCAAAACTATGGCTACACCTTC; CDR3: CASSVETGHQNYGYTF
size: .; J: TRBJ2-7; length: 16; D: TRBD2; V: TRBV6-2/TRBV6-3; DNA: TGTGCCAGCAGCTCTTATACTTATCGGGGGGGCTACGAGCAGTACTTC; CDR3: CASSSYTYRGGYEQYF
size: .; J: TRBJ1-1; length: 13; D: .; V: TRBV19; DNA: TGTGCCAGTAGTATTTCGGGGTACACTGAAGCTTTCTTT; CDR3: CASSISGYTEAFF
size: .; J: TRBJ1-1; length: 14; D: .; V: TRBV19; DNA: TGTGCCAGTACGGATTGGAGTTTGAACACTGAAGCTTTCTTT; CDR3: CASTDWSLNTEAFF
size: once; J: TRBJ2-4; length: 15; D: .; V: TRBV27; DNA: TGTGCCAGCAGCCATGGGGGGTTTGCCAAAAACATTCAGTACTTC; CDR3: CASSHGGFAKNIQYF
size: .; J: TRBJ1-6; length: 11; D: .; V: TRBV27; DNA: TGTGCCAGCGGGAGAGGCTCACCCCTCCACTTT; CDR3: CASGRGSPLHF
size: once; J: TRBJ2-6; length: 15; D: .; V: TRBV7-2; DNA: TGTGCCAGCAGCCCCCGGAGGGCTGGGGCCAACGTCCTGACTTTC; CDR3: CASSPRRAGANVLTF
size: .; J: TRBJ1-3; length: 15; D: .; V: TRBV6-6; DNA: TGTGCCAGCAGTTACGAGGGCATCTCTGGAAACACCATATATTTT; CDR3: CASSYEGISGNTIYF
size: .; J: TRBJ1-5; length: 14; D: .; V: TRBV3-1/TRBV3-2; DNA: TGTGCCAGCAGCCCGCGACAGGGCAATCAGCCCCAGCATTTT; CDR3: CASSPRQGNQPQHF
size: .; J: TRBJ1-5; length: 12; D: .; V: TRBV6-5; DNA: TGTGCCAGCAGCCCCCGGGGGCAGCCCCAGCATTTT; CDR3: CASSPRGQPQHF
size: few; J: TRBJ1-5; length: 14; D: TRBD1; V: TRBV24-1; DNA: TGTGCCACCAGTGATACGGGACAGGGGCAGCCCCAGCATTTT; CDR3: CATSDTGQGQPQHF
size: once; J: TRBJ1-6; length: 15; D: .; V: TRBV5-5; DNA: TGTGCCAGCAGCGCCCTGGAGGTGAATAATTCACCCCTCCACTTT; CDR3: CASSALEVNNSPLHF
size: .; J: TRBJ2-1; length: 14; D: TRBD2; V: TRBV6-5; DNA: TGTGCCAGCAGAGGACTAGCGGGGGGAAATGAGCAGTTCTTC; CDR3: CASRGLAGGNEQFF
size: .; J: TRBJ1-1; length: 12; D: .; V: TRBV19; DNA: TGTGCCAGTAGTATCCCCGGGGCTGAAGCTTTCTTT; CDR3: CASSIPGAEAFF
size: few; J: TRBJ1-2; length: 15; D: .; V: TRBV7-3; DNA: TGTGCCAGCAGCTCGAACTCCAGGGATATATGGGGCTACACCTTC; CDR3: CASSSNSRDIWGYTF
size: .; J: TRBJ2-1; length: 15; D: TRBD2; V: TRBV7-2; DNA: TGTGCCAGCAGCCCCCCCGGGGGGAACTACAATGAGCAGTTCTTC; CDR3: CASSPPGGNYNEQFF
size: few; J: TRBJ1-1; length: 13; D: .; V: TRBV6-5; DNA: TGTGCCGGTGGGGACACTCTGAACACTGAAGCTTTCTTT; CDR3: CAGGDTLNTEAFF
size: .; J: TRBJ2-1; length: 18; D: TRBD2; V: TRBV19; DNA: TGTGCCAGTAGTACCTCCCCTGTCGTAGCGGGGGTCTACAATGAGCAGTTCTTC; CDR3: CASSTSPVVAGVYNEQFF
size: .; J: TRBJ2-3; length: 14; D: .; V: TRBV2; DNA: TGTGCCAGCAGTGATCGGCGCCCCGGGAGTACGCAGTATTTT; CDR3: CASSDRRPGSTQYF
size: .; J: TRBJ2-2; length: 14; D: .; V: TRBV15; DNA: TGTGCCACCAGCGGCGGACGGGGTCACGGGGAGCTGTTTTTT; CDR3: CATSGGRGHGELFF
size: once; J: TRBJ2-5; length: 14; D: TRBD2; V: TRBV5-1; DNA: TGCGCCAGCAATCAGGCGGGGGGTAGCGAGACCCAGTACTTC; CDR3: CASNQAGGSETQYF
size: .; J: TRBJ1-6; length: 15; D: .; V: TRBV28; DNA: TGTGCCAGCAGTTTAACAGACCTCTATAATTCACCCCTCCACTTT; CDR3: CASSLTDLYNSPLHF
size: .; J: TRBJ1-1; length: 14; D: .; V: TRBV4-2; DNA: TGTGCCAGCAGCCCGACAGGCCAGAACACTGAAGCTTTCTTT; CDR3: CASSPTGQNTEAFF
size: .; J: TRBJ1-1; length: 12; D: .; V: TRBV6-5; DNA: TGTGCCAGCAGTTACTCCCGGACTGAAGCTTTCTTT; CDR3: CASSYSRTEAFF
size: .; J: TRBJ1-1; length: 15; D: .; V: TRBV6-1; DNA: TGTGCCAGCAGTGAACTGGAGCATCAGAACACTGAAGCTTTCTTT; CDR3: CASSELEHQNTEAFF
size: .; J: TRBJ1-2; length: 14; D: TRBD1; V: TRBV30; DNA: TGTGCCTGGAGGGGGACAGGGGGCGCTGAGGGCTACACCTTC; CDR3: CAWRGTGGAEGYTF
size: few; J: TRBJ1-1; length: 14; D: TRBD1; V: TRBV6-5; DNA: TGTGCCAGCAGTTATCTACAGGGGGCTACTGAAGCTTTCTTT; CDR3: CASSYLQGATEAFF
size: .; J: TRBJ2-6; length: 15; D: .; V: TRBV7-2; DNA: TGTGCCAGCAGCTTCCCAGGAACCGGGGCCAACGTCCTGACTTTC; CDR3: CASSFPGTGANVLTF
size: .; J: TRBJ2-1; length: 20; D: TRBD1; V: TRBV27; DNA: TGTGCCAGCAGTTTCCCCCACAATGACGGACAGGGGCTATCCTACAATGAGCAGTTCTTC; CDR3: CASSFPHNDGQGLSYNEQFF
size: once; J: TRBJ1-5; length: 16; D: TRBD1; V: TRBV18; DNA: TGTGCCAGCTCGTACGACAGGGGTAATAGCAATCAGCCCCAGCATTTT; CDR3: CASSYDRGNSNQPQHF
size: once; J: TRBJ1-2; length: 15; D: TRBD1; V: TRBV27; DNA: TGTGCCAGCAGACTTCGTCGGGACAGAGCCTATGGCTACACCTTC; CDR3: CASRLRRDRAYGYTF
size: few; J: TRBJ2-2; length: 14; D: TRBD1; V: TRBV5-1; DNA: TGCGCCAGCAGCAAGGGGACAGCCACCGGGGAGCTGTTTTTT; CDR3: CASSKGTATGELFF
size: .; J: TRBJ2-1; length: 15; D: .; V: TRBV11-2; DNA: TGTGCCAGCAGCTTCCCCGGGGGTGTTTCTAATGAGCAGTTCTTC; CDR3: CASSFPGGVSNEQFF
size: .; J: TRBJ2-7; length: 14; D: TRBD1; V: TRBV27; DNA: TGTGCCAGCAGTATAAAGGGGGCTCGGTACGAGCAGTACTTC; CDR3: CASSIKGARYEQYF
size: .; J: TRBJ1-1; length: 17; D: TRBD1; V: TRBV10-2; DNA: TGCGCCAGCAGCTCCGGACAGGGGATGTTAGGGAACACTGAAGCTTTCTTT; CDR3: CASSSGQGMLGNTEAFF
size: .; J: TRBJ2-2; length: 16; D: TRBD1; V: TRBV5-1; DNA: TGCGCCAGCAGCTTGGGAAGACAGGGTAGGGCCGGGGAGCTGTTTTTT; CDR3: CASSLGRQGRAGELFF
size: .; J: TRBJ1-4; length: 15; D: .; V: TRBV5-1; DNA: TGCGCCAGCAGCTTGGCCAGGACAACTAATGAAAAACTGTTTTTT; CDR3: CASSLARTTNEKLFF
size: .; J: TRBJ2-2; length: 14; D: .; V: TRBV5-1; DNA: TGCGCCAGCAGCTTGGGGACACTCAACCGGGAGCTGTTTTTT; CDR3: CASSLGTLNRELFF